These 24 T cell receptor beta chains came from one sample sequenced in a study of beta chain features in type 1 diabetes. Study observations and caveats: Shortening that was moderate but significant affected the TCRB CDR3s of Type 1 diabetes patients in all four CD4+ subsets.

Sequencing targeted expressed TCRB transcripts, as all isolated RNA had been reverse transcribed. The repertoire was sequenced with immunoSEQ multiplex PCR; TCRdb's copy has only in-frame clones and lacks some. Among a few hundred thousand clones listed, 15% to 20% were seen once. These receptors are not linked to any known antigen. Material: naive CD4+ T cells from blood. Receptor source: a man aged 30-40 years with type 1 diabetes.

This clone was seen more than once but under ten times. The V and J genes are TRBV18 and TRBJ2-7; D remains ambiguous. CDR1 is KGHSH, CDR2 LQKENI, per germline. The CDR3 is 14 residues long. V lost 3 bases, J lost 3 bases, and 12 bases lay in between. CDR3 DNA sequence: TGTGCCAGCTCACCCAGTAGTAAGTTCTACGAGCAGTACTTC. This translates into CASSPSSKFYEQYF.

A note on this clone: The same CDR3 arises from other DNA sequences in this sample as well. This chain links TRBV27 with TRBJ2-5, with D possibly called TRBD1 or TRBD2 (6 bases each). Trimming took off 8 bases at V and 5 bases at J, with 15 bases between the two ends. CDR3 length equals 13 residues. CDR1 and CDR2 (germline): MNHEY, SMNVEV (reference sequence). The CDR3 loop is CASSLRGRETQYF. The CDR3 DNA reads TGTGCCAGCTCTTTAAGGGGGAGGGAGACCCAGTACTTC.

This clone was seen only a few times. The chain joins TRBV18 to TRBJ2-1; D is perhaps TRBD2 (5 bases). Germline CDR1 is KGHSH and CDR2 is LQKENI. Trimming left V 6 bases short and J 7 bases short, with 13 bases between. This CDR3 region has 13 residues. CDR3 residues: CASSSGVGNEQFF. As DNA, the CDR3 is TGTGCCAGCTCCTCCGGGGTAGGAAATGAGCAGTTCTTC.

This clone was detected only a few times. V and J are TRBV2 and TRBJ1-5; TRBD1 matches 7 bases. This CDR3 is built from 13 residues. Germline CDR1 reads SNHLY; CDR2 reads FYNNEI. Unmatched junction bases numbered 1, after V lost 8 bases and J lost 0 bases. The CDR3 reads CASGTDSNQPQHF. The CDR3 DNA reads TGTGCCAGCGGGACAGATAGCAATCAGCCCCAGCATTTT.

The V gene is TRBV9, the J gene TRBJ2-2; D not certain. CDR1 and CDR2 (germline): SGDLS, YYNGEE. The CDR3 is 17 residues long. Trimming removed 0 bases from V and 5 bases from J, with 17 bases in between. The DNA of the CDR3 is TGTGCCAGCAGCGTAGTCCAACCGAGTAATTTGACCGGGGAGCTGTTTTTT. Translated: CASSVVQPSNLTGELFF.

A few counts support this clone. The rearrangement joins TRBV18 to TRBJ2-3, with unresolved D. The V and J ends lost 2 bases and 0 bases respectively, with 6 bases between them. This CDR3 has 14 residues. Germline CDR1 KGHSH, CDR2 LQKENI. In DNA, the CDR3 is TGTGCCAGCTCACCAGTACCGAGCACAGATACGCAGTATTTT. Translation: CASSPVPSTDTQYF. Looking up the rest from reference TRBV18 and TRBJ2-3 gives the full variable domain: NAGVMQNPRHLVRRRGQEARLRCSPMKGHSHVYWYRQLPEEGLKFMVYLQKENIIDESGMPKERFSAEFPKEGPSILRIQQVVRGDSAAYFCASSPVPSTDTQYFGPGTRLTVL.

This clone has just a few counts. CDR3 DNA sequence: TGTGCCATCAGTTGGGAACAGGGGCTGGTCAGCGAGCAGTACTTC. It yields the protein CAISWEQGLVSEQYF. The rearrangement joins TRBV10-3 to TRBJ2-7, with 7 bases fitting TRBD1. The germline V gene has CDR1 ENHRY and CDR2 SYGVKD. V was pared by 5 bases and J by 6 bases, with 13 bases of the junction left unmatched. This CDR3 spans 15 amino acids.

A few counts support this clone. The chain has TRBV9 and TRBJ2-5, with D unresolved. Trimming removed 4 bases from V and 2 bases from J, with 3 bases in between. Germline V gene lookup returns CDR1 SGDLS and CDR2 YYNGEE. The CDR3 loop spans 11 amino acids. CDR3 bases: TGTGCCAGCAGCTCACAAGAGACCCAGTACTTC. It translates to CASSSQETQYF.

The chain combines TRBV9 with TRBJ1-1, with D maybe TRBD1 (6 bases). V lost 4 bases and J lost 3, with 10 bases in between. CDR1 and CDR2 (germline): SGDLS, YYNGEE. CDR3 length: 13 residues. The CDR3 DNA reads as TGTGCCAGCAGCCCGAGGACAGACACTGAAGCTTTCTTT. It codes for CASSPRTDTEAFF.

V and J are TRBV2 and TRBJ2-5; D is unclear. Germline-derived CDR1 and CDR2 are SNHLY and FYNNEI. With 7 bases removed from V and 1 base from J, the gap between germline ends came to 10 bases. CDR3 length equals 13 residues. CDR3: CASTPQVQETQYF. CDR3 in DNA: TGTGCCAGCACCCCCCAAGTCCAAGAGACCCAGTACTTC.

The gene calls are TRBV30 and TRBJ1-1; TRBD1 might be the D (6 bases). The CDR3 is 11 residues long. Trimming removed 3 bases from V and 11 bases from J, with 13 bases in between. CDR1 is GTSNPN, CDR2 SVGIG, per germline (reference sequence). In DNA form, the CDR3 reads TGTGCCTGGAGGAGACAGGTTGACGCTTTCTTT. Its translation: CAWRRQVDAFF.

This clone was seen a few times. V is TRBV5-4 and J is TRBJ2-5; the D gene is possibly TRBD1 (5 bases). The germline V and J ends were trimmed by 4 bases and 6 bases, with 10 bases remaining between them. The CDR3 is 12 residues long. Germline V gene data show CDR1 as SGHNT and CDR2 as YYREEE (reference sequence). The DNA for the CDR3 is TGTGCCAGCAGCCTAGACAGCCAGACCCAGTACTTC. Residues: CASSLDSQTQYF.

V is TRBV14 and J is TRBJ2-3; D is unclear. Trimming cost V 1 base and J 6 bases, with 8 bases left between them. Germline CDR1 SGHDN, CDR2 FVKESK. The CDR3 is 13 amino acids. CDR3 sequence: CASSQARGDTQYF. The CDR3 bases are TGTGCCAGCAGCCAAGCCCGAGGTGATACGCAGTATTTT.

The genes are TRBV10-3 and TRBJ2-5, with D possibly TRBD1 on 6 matching bases. Germline assignment: CDR1 ENHRY and CDR2 SYGVKD. Trimming left V 3 bases short and J 5 bases short, with 16 bases between. The CDR3 length is 15 residues. The CDR3 sequence: CAISDVTSGVETQYF. CDR3 nucleotides: TGTGCCATCAGTGATGTAACTTCAGGGGTCGAGACCCAGTACTTC.

This clone has more than one count but fewer than ten. The chain recombines TRBV11-2 with TRBJ2-1, with D tentatively TRBD1 (5 bases). V lost 4 bases to trimming and J lost 9 bases, with 10 bases between them. The CDR3 covers 12 residues. CDR1 and CDR2 from the germline V gene are SGHAT and FQNNGV. CDR3 in amino acids: CASSSVQVEQFF. The CDR3 DNA follows: TGTGCCAGCAGCTCCGTACAGGTTGAGCAGTTCTTC.

The V gene is TRBV7-6, the J gene TRBJ2-3; TRBD2 agrees at 8 bases. The CDR3 runs 14 residues. Germline V CDR1 and CDR2: SGHVS, FNYEAQ. Unmatched junction bases numbered 2, after V lost 2 bases and J lost 4 bases. CDR3 amino acids: CASSLSGRSDTQYF. CDR3 DNA: TGTGCCAGCAGCTTAAGCGGGAGATCAGATACGCAGTATTTT.

The genes are TRBV11-1 and TRBJ2-3; 12 nucleotides agree with TRBD2. J gave up 4 bases and V 5 bases, and 4 bases lay outside the gene matches. CDR3 length equals 15 residues. Germline V gene lookup returns CDR1 SGHAT and CDR2 FQDESV (reference sequence). CDR3 region: CASSLLAGGSDTQYF. CDR3 in DNA: TGTGCCAGCAGCCTACTAGCGGGAGGCTCAGATACGCAGTATTTT.

This rearrangement joins TRBV7-2 to TRBJ2-1; D not resolved. Trimming took off 3 bases at V and 3 bases at J, with 6 bases between the two ends. The CDR3 is made up of 13 amino acids. The V gene's germline CDR1 is SGHTA and CDR2 FQGNSA. The CDR3 loop reads CASSFLYYNEQFF. CDR3 bases: TGTGCCAGCAGCTTCCTATACTACAATGAGCAGTTCTTC.

In this sample, this clone turned up a few times. CDR3 sequence: CASSGLPGTEAFF. CDR3 DNA sequence: TGTGCCAGCAGTGGATTACCGGGCACTGAAGCTTTCTTT. This sequence joins TRBV2 and TRBJ1-1; D gene unclear. Deletions cut 4 bases from V and 4 bases from J, with 10 bases between. In germline, CDR1 is SNHLY, CDR2 FYNNEI. The CDR3 length is 13 residues.

In DNA, the CDR3 is TGTGCCAGCAGCTTAGTGGGGTCGGGACCGAGCTCCTACAATGAGCAGTTCTTC. Its translation: CASSLVGSGPSSYNEQFF. This sequence joins TRBV7-9 and TRBJ2-1, with D possibly called TRBD1 or TRBD2 (5 bases each). The V gene's germline CDR1 is SEHNR and CDR2 FQNEAQ (reference sequence). The CDR3 sequence is 18 residues long. Trimming removed 1 base from V and 0 bases from J, with 16 bases in between.

The rearrangement links TRBV6-5 to TRBJ2-7; 8 nucleotides align to TRBD1. Germline loops: CDR1 MNHEY, CDR2 SVGAGI. V lost 0 bases and J lost 2; bases outside the gene matches: 3. CDR3 length: 15 amino acids. The DNA of the CDR3 is TGTGCCAGCAGTTACTCCCGACAGGGGACCTACGAGCAGTACTTC. Its translation is CASSYSRQGTYEQYF.

This clone was picked up a small number of times. The chain uses TRBV18 and TRBJ2-5; no firm D call. The CDR3 runs to 13 residues. CDR1 KGHSH and CDR2 LQKENI come from the germline V gene. V was clipped by 1 base and J by 0 bases, with 3 bases between them. The CDR3 DNA is TGTGCCAGCTCACCACAAAACCAAGAGACCCAGTACTTC. Its protein product is CASSPQNQETQYF.

This clone was observed a few times. In DNA, the CDR3 is TGTGCCAGCAGCTCGAGGGGTACCTACGAGCAGTACTTC. Its protein is CASSSRGTYEQYF. The chain links TRBV7-9 to TRBJ2-7, with D tentatively TRBD1 or TRBD2 (5 bases each). The CDR3 consists of 13 residues. The V and J ends lost 4 bases and 2 bases respectively, with 9 bases between them. Germline CDR1 and CDR2: SEHNR and FQNEAQ (reference sequence).

The V call is TRBV5-4, the J call TRBJ2-7; the match to TRBD2 covers 8 bases. Trimming at V came to 0 bases and at J to 4 bases, leaving 6 bases not matched to a gene. The CDR3 covers 15 residues. Looked up from germline, CDR1 is SGHNT and CDR2 is YYREEE (reference sequence). CDR3 bases: TGTGCCAGCAGCTTGGTCCCAGCGGGAGCGTACGAGCAGTACTTC. Translated: CASSLVPAGAYEQYF.